This passage covers 13 T cell receptor beta chains from one sample sequenced in a study of shared clonotypes between healthy human individuals. Cells designated naive CD8 were CD45RO-negative and were positively selected for CCR7, with terminally differentiated effector memory CD45RA+ cells excluded. Profiling relied on immunoSEQ multiplex PCR, and the TCRdb table lists in-frame clones only, not all of them. This sample has about 1,900,000 clones, with about 95% found just once. The sequenced sample was naive CD8+ T cells sorted from blood. These receptors all come from a man between 18 and 29 years old in good health.

This chain uses TRBV12-2 with TRBJ1-1; TRBD1, the D gene given by the table, was not confirmed from the DNA. TRBV12-2 is recorded as a pseudogene. The CDR3 extends over 15 amino acids. Here the CDR3 reads CASRLALQGPTEAFF. CDR3 nucleotide sequence: TGTGCAAGTCGCTTAGCGCTACAGGGGCCCACTGAAGCTTTCTTT.

Of note for this clone: The same CDR3 is also encoded by other DNA sequences in this sample. The chain uses TRBV11-1 and TRBJ2-7, with D unresolved. This CDR3 region has 12 residues. V was clipped by 5 bases and J by 4 bases, with 9 bases between them. Germline CDR1 reads SGHAT; CDR2 reads FQDESV (reference sequence). CDR3 DNA sequence: TGTGCCAGCAGCATTAACTCATACGAGCAGTACTTC. Its translation is CASSINSYEQYF.

The chain couples TRBV9 to TRBJ2-1, with D maybe TRBD1 (7 bases). The CDR3 is 15 residues long. Trimming removed 1 base at V and 5 bases at J, with 13 bases between. Germline lookup yields CDR1 SGDLS and CDR2 YYNGEE. The CDR3 sequence is CASSVSRGANNEQFF. DNA for the CDR3: TGTGCCAGCAGCGTATCCAGGGGGGCAAACAATGAGCAGTTCTTC.

The rearrangement uses TRBV27 and TRBJ2-5, with D perhaps assigned TRBD1 or TRBD2 (5 bases each). Germline assignment: CDR1 MNHEY and CDR2 SMNVEV (reference sequence). Trimming pared 5 bases from V and 2 bases from J, leaving 15 bases between. The CDR3 has 15 residues. CDR3 bases: TGTGCCAGCAGTCCCAGGGTTTCGGGACAAGAGACCCAGTACTTC. It yields the protein CASSPRVSGQETQYF.

With respect to this clone: Other nucleotide sequences from this sample produce the same CDR3. The chain couples TRBV11-2 to TRBJ1-1; 7 bases map to TRBD1. This CDR3 is 15 amino acids long. CDR1 SGHAT and CDR2 FQNNGV come from the germline V gene. The trim removed 1 base at V and 2 bases at J, leaving 4 bases unmatched. The CDR3 coding sequence is TGTGCCAGCAGCTTAGGGACAGGAGTTAACACTGAAGCTTTCTTT. This encodes CASSLGTGVNTEAFF.

This clone was recorded only once. The V gene is TRBV4-1, the J gene TRBJ2-2; possible D gene TRBD1, 5 bases. Trimming took 0 bases from V and 7 from J, leaving 9 bases between them. The CDR3 is 14 amino acids. Germline V lookup: CDR1 MGHRA, CDR2 YSYEKL. The CDR3 bases are TGCGCCAGCAGCCAAGATAAAGGGGTCGGGGAGCTGTTTTTT. This sequence encodes CASSQDKGVGELFF.

A word on this clone: In the same sample, other DNA sequences code for this CDR3. This chain joins TRBV27 and TRBJ2-1, with TRBD1 as a possible D gene (5 bases). The CDR3 has 15 amino acids. V lost 4 bases and J lost 0, with 10 bases in between. Germline V CDR1 and CDR2: MNHEY, SMNVEV (reference sequence). CDR3 in DNA: TGTGCCAGCAGTTGGGGCTTGAGCTCCTACAATGAGCAGTTCTTC. The encoded protein is CASSWGLSSYNEQFF.

The chain links TRBV30 to TRBJ2-7; D might be TRBD2 (5 bases). The CDR3 loop spans 13 amino acids. Deletions cut 4 bases from V and 1 base from J, with 11 bases between. Germline V gene data show CDR1 as GTSNPN and CDR2 as SVGIG (reference sequence). The CDR3 nucleotides read TGTGCCTGGATTCGGTCGGGATCCTACGAGCAGTACTTC. Amino acid sequence: CAWIRSGSYEQYF.

This chain's CDR3 is CARDQGISYNEQFF. As DNA, the CDR3 is TGTGCCCGCGATCAAGGAATCTCCTACAATGAGCAGTTCTTC. This chain uses TRBV30 with TRBJ2-1; D is ambiguous. Trimming took 8 bases from V and 0 from J, leaving 14 bases between them. CDR3 length: 14 residues. Germline V gene sequence: CDR1 GTSNPN, CDR2 SVGIG (reference sequence). Together with reference TRBV30 and TRBJ2-1, the CDR3 gives the full variable domain: SQTIHQWPATLVQPVGSPLSLECTVEGTSNPNLYWYRQAAGRGLQLLFYSVGIGQISSEVPQNLSASRPQDRQFILSSKKLLLSDSGFYLCARDQGISYNEQFFGPGTRLTVL.

The J gene is TRBJ2-7, the V gene TRBV7-6, with 7 bases identical to TRBD2. CDR1 is SGHVS and CDR2 is FNYEAQ in the germline V gene. With 3 bases clipped from V and 4 bases from J, the junction kept 6 bases outside the gene matches. There are 14 residues in the CDR3. The CDR3 DNA reads as TGTGCCAGCAGCTTGGGAGGGAGCGGTTACGAGCAGTACTTC. This encodes CASSLGGSGYEQYF.

This clone was found once. The chain couples TRBV5-6 to TRBJ1-3; no firm D call. Trimming pared 4 bases from V and 1 base from J, leaving 6 bases between. CDR3 length equals 13 residues. The germline CDR1 and CDR2 sequences are SGHDT and YYEEEE. The CDR3 is CASSGSSGNTIYF. CDR3 nucleotide sequence: TGTGCCAGCAGCGGGAGTTCTGGAAACACCATATATTTT.

The genes are TRBV6-1 and TRBJ2-2; D ambiguous. Trimming shortened V by 0 bases and J by 13 bases, and 3 bases separated the two germline ends. CDR3 length: 10 amino acids. CDR1 MNHNS and CDR2 SASEGT come from the germline V gene. The CDR3 loop reads CASSEARLFF. The CDR3 region has the DNA TGTGCCAGCAGTGAAGCGAGGCTGTTTTTT.

This chain uses TRBV30 with TRBJ1-3, with D perhaps matching TRBD1 (5 bases). Per the germline V gene, CDR1 is GTSNPN and CDR2 is SVGIG (reference sequence). The CDR3 covers 15 residues. The V end was cut by 1 base, the J end by 0 bases, with 10 bases between. The CDR3 DNA reads as TGTGCCTGGAGTGCCCCAGGGTCCTCTGGAAACACCATATATTTT. This gives the protein CAWSAPGSSGNTIYF. The variable domain in full, completed from reference TRBV30 and TRBJ1-3, reads SQTIHQWPATLVQPVGSPLSLECTVEGTSNPNLYWYRQAAGRGLQLLFYSVGIGQISSEVPQNLSASRPQDRQFILSSKKLLLSDSGFYLCAWSAPGSSGNTIYFGEGSWLTVV.